The present entry profiles one TCR beta chain with its context. The target antigen is unknown. Germline assignment: CDR1 SGDLS and CDR2 YYNGEE. The CDR3 loop spans 14 amino acids. V was cut by 6 bases and J by 0 bases, with 10 bases left in between. This record comes from a study of shared clonotypes between healthy human individuals. Positive CCR7 selection of CD45RO-negative cells yielded the naive CD8 cells, and terminally differentiated effector memory CD45RA+ cells were excluded. Assay runs were performed at deep level. Sorted subsets were amplified in replicate PCRs using about 200 ng DNA, 25,000 to 30,000 T cell genomes. Produced via immunoSEQ multiplex PCR; TCRdb's table is partial and in-frame only. The sample contains some 2.1 million clones, roughly 95% of which appear only once. Findings and caveats of the study: Non-shared clonotypes displayed generation probabilities falling below those of clonotypes present in all four donors.

The material sequenced was naive CD8+ T cells from PBMCs. The clonotype was recovered from a man aged 18-30 years in good health. Some clones in this sample may be carry-over from other donors' samples. This chain joins TRBV9 and TRBJ2-1, with D uncertain. DNA of the CDR3: TGTGCCAGCAACAAGGATAGCTCCTACAATGAGCAGTTCTTC. Residues: CASNKDSSYNEQFF.